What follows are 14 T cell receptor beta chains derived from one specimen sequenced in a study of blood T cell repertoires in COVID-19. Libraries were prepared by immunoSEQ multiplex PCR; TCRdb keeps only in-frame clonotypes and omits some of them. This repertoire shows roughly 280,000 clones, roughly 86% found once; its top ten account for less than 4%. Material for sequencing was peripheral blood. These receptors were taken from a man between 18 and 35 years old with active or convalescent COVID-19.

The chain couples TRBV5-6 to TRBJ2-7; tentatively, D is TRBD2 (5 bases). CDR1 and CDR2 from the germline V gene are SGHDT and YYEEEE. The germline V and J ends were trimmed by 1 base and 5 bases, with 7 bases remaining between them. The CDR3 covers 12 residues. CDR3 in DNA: TGTGCCAGCAGCTTGTACGGGGACGAGCAGTACTTC. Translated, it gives CASSLYGDEQYF.

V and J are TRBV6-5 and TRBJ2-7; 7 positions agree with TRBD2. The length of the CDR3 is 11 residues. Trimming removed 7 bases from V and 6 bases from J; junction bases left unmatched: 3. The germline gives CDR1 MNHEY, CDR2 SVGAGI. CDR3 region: CASTGGPEQYF. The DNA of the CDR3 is TGTGCCAGCACGGGGGGTCCCGAGCAGTACTTC.

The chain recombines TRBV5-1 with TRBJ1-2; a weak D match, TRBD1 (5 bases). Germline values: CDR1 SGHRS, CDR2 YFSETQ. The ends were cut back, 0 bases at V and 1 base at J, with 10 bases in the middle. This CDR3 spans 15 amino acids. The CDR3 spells CASSLGQPINYGYTF. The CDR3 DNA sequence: TGCGCCAGCAGCTTGGGACAGCCGATTAACTATGGCTACACCTTC.

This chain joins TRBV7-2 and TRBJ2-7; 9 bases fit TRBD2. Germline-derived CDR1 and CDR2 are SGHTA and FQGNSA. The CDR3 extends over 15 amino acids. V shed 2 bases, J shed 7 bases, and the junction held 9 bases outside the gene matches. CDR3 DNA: TGTGCCAGCAGCTTAAATGCGGGGGGGCCGAGGGAGCAGTACTTC. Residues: CASSLNAGGPREQYF.

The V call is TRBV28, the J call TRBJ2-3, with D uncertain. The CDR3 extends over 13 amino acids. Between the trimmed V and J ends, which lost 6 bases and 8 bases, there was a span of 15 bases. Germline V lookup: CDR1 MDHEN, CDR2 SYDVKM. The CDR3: CASRETFPGTQYF. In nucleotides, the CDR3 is TGTGCCAGCAGAGAGACCTTCCCAGGTACGCAGTATTTT.

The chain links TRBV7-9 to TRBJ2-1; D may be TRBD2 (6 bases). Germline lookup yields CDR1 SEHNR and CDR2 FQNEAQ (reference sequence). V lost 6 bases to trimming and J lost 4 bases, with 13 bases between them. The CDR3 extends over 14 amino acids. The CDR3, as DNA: TGTGCCAGCAGACGGGACTCTTTTTACAATGAGCAGTTCTTC. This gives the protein CASRRDSFYNEQFF.

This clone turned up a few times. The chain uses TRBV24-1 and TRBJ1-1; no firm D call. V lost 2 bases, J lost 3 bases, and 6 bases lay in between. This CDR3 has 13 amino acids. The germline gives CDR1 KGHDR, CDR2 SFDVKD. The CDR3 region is CATSDWRDTEAFF. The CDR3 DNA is TGTGCCACCAGTGATTGGAGGGACACTGAAGCTTTCTTT.

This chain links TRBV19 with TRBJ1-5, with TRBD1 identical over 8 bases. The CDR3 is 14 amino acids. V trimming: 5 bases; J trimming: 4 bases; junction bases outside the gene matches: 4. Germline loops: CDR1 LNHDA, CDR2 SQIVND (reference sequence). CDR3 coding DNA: TGTGCCAGTAGTGGGACAGGCGGGAATCAGCCCCAGCATTTT. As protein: CASSGTGGNQPQHF. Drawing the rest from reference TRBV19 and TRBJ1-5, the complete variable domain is DGGITQSPKYLFRKEGQNVTLSCEQNLNHDAMYWYRQDPGQGLRLIYYSQIVNDFQKGDIAEGYSVSREKKESFPLTVTSAQKNPTAFYLCASSGTGGNQPQHFGDGTRLSIL.

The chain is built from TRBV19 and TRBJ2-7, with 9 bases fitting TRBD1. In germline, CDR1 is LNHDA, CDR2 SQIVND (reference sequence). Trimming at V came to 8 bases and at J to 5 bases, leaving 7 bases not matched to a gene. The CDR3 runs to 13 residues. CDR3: CASSGQGGHEQYF. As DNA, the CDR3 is TGTGCCAGTTCGGGACAGGGCGGCCACGAGCAGTACTTC.

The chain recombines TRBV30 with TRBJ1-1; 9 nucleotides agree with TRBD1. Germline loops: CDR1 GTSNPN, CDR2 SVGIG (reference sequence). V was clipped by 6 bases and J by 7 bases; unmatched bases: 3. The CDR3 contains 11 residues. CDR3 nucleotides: TGTGCCTGCTCGACAGGGGGTGAAGCTTTCTTT. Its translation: CACSTGGEAFF.

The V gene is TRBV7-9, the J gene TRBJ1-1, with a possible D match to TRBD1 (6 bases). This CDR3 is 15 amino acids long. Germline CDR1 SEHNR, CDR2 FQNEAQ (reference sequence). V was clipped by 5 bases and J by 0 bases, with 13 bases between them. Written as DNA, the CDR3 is TGTGCCAGCAGCCAGGGGTCTCAAATGAACACTGAAGCTTTCTTT. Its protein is CASSQGSQMNTEAFF. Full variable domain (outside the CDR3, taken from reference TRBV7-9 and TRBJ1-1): DTGVSQNPRHKITKRGQNVTFRCDPISEHNRLYWYRQTLGQGPEFLTYFQNEAQLEKSRLLSDRFSAERPKGSFSTLEIQRTEQGDSAMYLCASSQGSQMNTEAFFGQGTRLTVV.

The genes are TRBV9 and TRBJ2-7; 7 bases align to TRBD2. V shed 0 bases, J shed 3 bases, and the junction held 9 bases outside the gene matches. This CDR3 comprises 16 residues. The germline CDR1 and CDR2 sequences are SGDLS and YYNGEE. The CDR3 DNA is TGTGCCAGCAGCGTAGGTACTGCGGGAGACAACTACGAGCAGTACTTC. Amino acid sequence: CASSVGTAGDNYEQYF.

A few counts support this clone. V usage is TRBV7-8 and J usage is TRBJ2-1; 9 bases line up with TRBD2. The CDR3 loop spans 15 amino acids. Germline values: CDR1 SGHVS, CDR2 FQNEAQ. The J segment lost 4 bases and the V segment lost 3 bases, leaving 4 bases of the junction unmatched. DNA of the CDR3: TGTGCCAGCAGCTTCACTAGCGGGCTTTACAATGAGCAGTTCTTC. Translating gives CASSFTSGLYNEQFF.

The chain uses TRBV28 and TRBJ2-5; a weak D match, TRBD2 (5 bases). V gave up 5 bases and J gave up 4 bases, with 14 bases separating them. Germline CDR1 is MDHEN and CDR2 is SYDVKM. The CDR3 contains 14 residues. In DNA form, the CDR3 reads TGTGCCAGCAGTACAACCGGGATTGTAGAGACCCAGTACTTC. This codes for CASSTTGIVETQYF.